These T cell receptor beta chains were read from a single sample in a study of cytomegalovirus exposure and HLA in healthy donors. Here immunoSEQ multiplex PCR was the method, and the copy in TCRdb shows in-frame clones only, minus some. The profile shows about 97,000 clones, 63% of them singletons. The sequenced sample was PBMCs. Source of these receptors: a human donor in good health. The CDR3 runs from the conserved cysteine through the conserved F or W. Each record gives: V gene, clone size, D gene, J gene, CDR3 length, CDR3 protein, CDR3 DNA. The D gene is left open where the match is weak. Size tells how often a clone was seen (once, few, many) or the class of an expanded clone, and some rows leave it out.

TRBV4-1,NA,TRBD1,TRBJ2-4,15,CASSQDPGQGYIQYF,TGCGCCAGCAGCCAAGATCCAGGACAGGGCTACATTCAGTACTTC
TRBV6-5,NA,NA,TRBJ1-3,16,CASSSEGLVSGNTIYF,TGTGCCAGCAGTTCCGAGGGACTCGTCTCTGGAAACACCATATATTTT
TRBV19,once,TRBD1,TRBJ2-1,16,CASRFAGTGLYNEQFF,TGTGCCAGTAGATTTGCCGGGACAGGGTTATACAATGAGCAGTTCTTC
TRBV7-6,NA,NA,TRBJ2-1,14,CASSLSKGESEQFF,TGTGCCAGCAGCTTAAGCAAGGGGGAGAGTGAGCAGTTCTTC
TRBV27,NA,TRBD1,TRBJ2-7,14,CASSPMTGFYEQYF,TGTGCCAGCAGTCCGATGACAGGGTTCTACGAGCAGTACTTC
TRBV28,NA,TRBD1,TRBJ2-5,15,CASSLLGQVGETQYF,TGTGCCAGCAGTTTGCTCGGACAGGTGGGAGAGACCCAGTACTTC
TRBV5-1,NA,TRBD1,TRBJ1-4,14,CASSATGGVEKLFF,TGCGCCAGCAGTGCTACAGGGGGCGTTGAAAAACTGTTTTTT
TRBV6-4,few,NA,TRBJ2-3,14,CASSRGGSTDTQYF,TGTGCCAGCAGCAGGGGCGGGAGCACAGATACGCAGTATTTT
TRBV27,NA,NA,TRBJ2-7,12,CASSNLAYEQYF,TGTGCCAGCAGCAATCTAGCTTACGAGCAGTACTTC
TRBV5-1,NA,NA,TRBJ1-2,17,CASTPRPYGGFSYGYTF,TGCGCCAGCACTCCCCGCCCGTACGGGGGATTTAGCTATGGCTACACCTTC
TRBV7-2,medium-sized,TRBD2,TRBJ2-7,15,CASSYLAGGTYEQYF,TGTGCCAGCAGCTATTTAGCGGGAGGAACCTACGAGCAGTACTTC
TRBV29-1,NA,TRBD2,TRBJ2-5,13,CSVDLAAQETQYF,TGCAGCGTCGATCTAGCGGCTCAAGAGACCCAGTACTTC
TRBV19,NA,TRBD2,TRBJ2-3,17,CASSIPLSGRAADTQYF,TGTGCCAGTAGTATCCCCCTGAGCGGGAGGGCAGCAGATACGCAGTATTTT
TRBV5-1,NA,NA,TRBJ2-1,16,CASSWMRPGSNNEQFF,TGCGCCAGCAGCTGGATGCGGCCGGGGTCCAACAATGAGCAGTTCTTC
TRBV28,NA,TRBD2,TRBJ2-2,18,CASSLWGRGGIGPGELFF,TGTGCCAGCAGTTTATGGGGGCGGGGGGGAATCGGACCCGGGGAGCTGTTTTTT